This TCR beta chain appears in the sequencing data of a study of blood T cell repertoires in COVID-19. The overall study: Italy, Spain and the United States were the sources of the convalescent and acute COVID-19 samples. T cells, B-cell-depleted T cells, or PBMCs supplied cDNA or gDNA.

Germline trimming cut 3 bases from V and 1 base from J; bases unmatched to any gene: 8. CDR3 length equals 16 residues. Per the germline V gene, CDR1 is MGHRA and CDR2 is YSYEKL. TCRdb's copy holds only in-frame clones and misses some; the assay was immunoSEQ multiplex PCR. The table has approximately 170,000 clones, 80% to 90% seen once. J is TRBJ1-1 and V is TRBV4-1; TRBD1 agrees at 7 bases. The source of this sequence is a man between 45 and 60 years old with active or convalescent COVID-19. The material sequenced was peripheral blood. The CDR3 loop is CASSHGPRGENTEAFF. The CDR3 coding sequence is TGCGCCAGCAGCCATGGCCCCAGGGGGGAGAACACTGAAGCTTTCTTT.